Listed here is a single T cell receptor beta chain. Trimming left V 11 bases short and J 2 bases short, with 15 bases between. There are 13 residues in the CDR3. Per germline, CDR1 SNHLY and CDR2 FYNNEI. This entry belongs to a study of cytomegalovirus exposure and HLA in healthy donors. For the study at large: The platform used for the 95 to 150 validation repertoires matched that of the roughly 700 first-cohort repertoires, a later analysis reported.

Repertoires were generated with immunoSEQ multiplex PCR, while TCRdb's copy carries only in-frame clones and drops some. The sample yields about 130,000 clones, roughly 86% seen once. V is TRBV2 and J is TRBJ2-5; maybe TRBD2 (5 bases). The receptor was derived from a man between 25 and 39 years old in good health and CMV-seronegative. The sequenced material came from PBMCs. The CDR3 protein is CASLREDQETQYF. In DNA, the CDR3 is TGTGCCTCCCTGAGGGAAGATCAAGAGACCCAGTACTTC.